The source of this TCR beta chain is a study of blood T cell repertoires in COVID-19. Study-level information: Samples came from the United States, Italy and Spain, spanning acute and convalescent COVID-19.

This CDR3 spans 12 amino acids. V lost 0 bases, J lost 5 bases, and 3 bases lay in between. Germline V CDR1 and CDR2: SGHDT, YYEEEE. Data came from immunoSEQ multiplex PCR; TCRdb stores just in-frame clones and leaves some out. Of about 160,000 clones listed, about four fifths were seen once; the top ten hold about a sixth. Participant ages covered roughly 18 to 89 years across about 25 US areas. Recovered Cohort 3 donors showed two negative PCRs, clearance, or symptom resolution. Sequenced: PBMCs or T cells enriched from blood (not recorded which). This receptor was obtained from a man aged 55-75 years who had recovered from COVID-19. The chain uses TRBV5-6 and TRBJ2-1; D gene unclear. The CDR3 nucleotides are TGTGCCAGCAGCTTGGCCGACAATGAGCAGTTCTTC. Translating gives CASSLADNEQFF.